Given below is one T cell receptor (beta chain) in context. What it recognizes is unknown. The ends lost 5 bases at V and 1 base at J; junction bases unmatched: 4. CDR3 length: 14 residues. Germline V CDR1 and CDR2: SEHNR, FQNEAQ (reference sequence). This table comes from immunoSEQ multiplex PCR, and its TCRdb copy is limited to in-frame clones, with some not included. Counted here are approximately 51,000 clones, approximately 86% occurring once; the ten biggest clones make up 16%. The sample originates from a study of PD-L1 blockade in urothelial cancer. Study details: The analyses of blood took place 3 weeks (second dose) and 6 weeks after treatment start.

Whole-study findings and limits: At the 3-week point, tumor-associated blood clones expanded more in durable-benefit patients.

This rearrangement joins TRBV7-9 to TRBJ2-7; TRBD2 agrees at 8 bases. This clonotype was sampled from a man in his fifties or sixties with urothelial cancer. The input for sequencing was PBMCs, taken around atezolizumab (anti-PD-L1) treatment. The CDR3 here is CASSHREGSYEQYF. The CDR3 DNA sequence: TGTGCCAGCAGCCACCGGGAGGGATCCTACGAGCAGTACTTC.